The 20 T cell receptor beta chains below were found in one sample sequenced in a study of blood T cell repertoires in COVID-19 (dated by TCRdb to about 2020). Libraries were prepared through the immunoSEQ multiplex PCR assay. TCRdb retrieved this table from immuneACCESS and kept in-frame rearrangements only. Not all clones are present; in checked studies, unresolved V genes account for under half, and no reason is known for the remainder. Present in this sample are hundreds of thousands of clones, 85% to 90% of which were seen just once. The leading ten clones occupy about 8.2% of the sample. The sample was peripheral blood. These receptors all come from a woman aged 45 to 65 with COVID-19, enrolled during active disease.

A single count supports this clone. The chain uses TRBV12-3 or TRBV12-4 and TRBJ1-1; D ambiguous. With 10 bases removed from V and 2 bases from J, the gap between germline ends came to 11 bases. The CDR3 length is 12 residues. The CDR3 nucleotides are TGTGCCACCCGCCTGGCCAACACTGAAGCTTTCTTT. Amino acids: CATRLANTEAFF.

This chain links TRBV30 with TRBJ1-3; a weak D match, TRBD1 (6 bases). Germline CDR1 GTSNPN, CDR2 SVGIG (reference sequence). Trimming shortened V by 4 bases and J by 4 bases, and 23 bases separated the two germline ends. The CDR3 is 17 amino acids. The CDR3 region is CAWTLGGWGRGGNTIYF. Written as DNA, the CDR3 is TGTGCCTGGACTCTCGGGGGGTGGGGGCGAGGAGGAAACACCATATATTTT.

The rearrangement uses TRBV2 and TRBJ2-7, with 12 bases matching TRBD2. This CDR3 comprises 17 residues. V dropped 6 bases and J dropped 0; count of bases not matched to a gene: 9. Germline loops: CDR1 SNHLY, CDR2 FYNNEI. CDR3: CASRPTSGGPSSYEQYF. The CDR3 DNA sequence: TGTGCCAGCAGGCCGACTAGCGGGGGCCCCAGCTCCTACGAGCAGTACTTC. Looking up the rest from reference TRBV2 and TRBJ2-7 gives the full variable domain: EPEVTQTPSHQVTQMGQEVILRCVPISNHLYFYWYRQILGQKVEFLVSFYNNEISEKSEIFDDQFSVERPDGSNFTLKIRSTKLEDSAMYFCASRPTSGGPSSYEQYFGPGTRLTVT.

The chain has TRBV9 and TRBJ1-3; tentatively, D is TRBD1 (6 bases). This CDR3 region has 16 residues. V was pared by 4 bases and J by 3 bases, with 17 bases between. Germline V CDR1 and CDR2: SGDLS, YYNGEE. The CDR3: CASSTPRGGLGNTIYF. The CDR3 coding sequence is TGTGCCAGCAGCACCCCAAGGGGGGGTCTTGGAAACACCATATATTTT. The variable domain in full, completed from reference TRBV9 and TRBJ1-3, reads DSGVTQTPKHLITATGQRVTLRCSPRSGDLSVYWYQQSLDQGLQFLIQYYNGEERAKGNILERFSAQQFPDLHSELNLSSLELGDSALYFCASSTPRGGLGNTIYFGEGSWLTVV.

The V call is TRBV18, the J call TRBJ2-3; 10 nucleotides line up with TRBD2. The CDR3 has 16 amino acids. With 3 bases clipped from V and 2 bases from J, the junction kept 5 bases outside the gene matches. Germline V gene sequence: CDR1 KGHSH, CDR2 LQKENI. CDR3 in DNA: TGTGCCAGCTCACCCCCACTAGCGGGGTACACAGATACGCAGTATTTT. As protein: CASSPPLAGYTDTQYF.

The chain is built from TRBV4-2 and TRBJ1-2; TRBD1 matches at 7 bases. The CDR3 spans 16 residues. The ends lost 3 bases at V and 3 bases at J; junction bases unmatched: 10. Per germline, CDR1 LGHNA and CDR2 YNFKEQ. CDR3 protein: CASSQGQTGNDYGYTF. The CDR3 nucleotides read TGTGCCAGCAGCCAGGGGCAGACAGGGAATGACTATGGCTACACCTTC.

This clone was counted a single time. The chain combines TRBV10-2 with TRBJ1-3; the D gene is possibly TRBD1 (5 bases). V lost 8 bases to trimming and J lost 2 bases, with 13 bases between them. Germline V lookup: CDR1 WSHSY, CDR2 SAAADI. The CDR3 has 14 amino acids. The CDR3 nucleotides read TGCGCCAGCTGGAGGGGAGGAACTGGAAACACCATATATTTT. This codes for CASWRGGTGNTIYF.

This clone has just a few counts. This sequence joins TRBV6-2 or TRBV6-3 and TRBJ1-5; unclear D gene. V was trimmed by 6 bases and J by 0 bases, leaving 6 bases between them. The CDR3 totals 13 residues. CDR1 and CDR2 from the germline V gene are MNHEY and SVGEGT. The CDR3 nucleotides read TGTGCCAGCAGCTTCTATAGCAATCAGCCCCAGCATTTT. This gives the protein CASSFYSNQPQHF.

With respect to this clone: The identical CDR3 is also encoded by other nucleotide sequences in the sample. Here the CDR3 DNA reads TGTGCCAGCAGCCAGGTTCCCGGCTCCTACAATGAGCAGTTCTTC. Protein product: CASSQVPGSYNEQFF. J is TRBJ2-1 and V is TRBV3-1 (or the pseudogene TRBV3-2); D is unclear. The CDR3 runs 15 residues. V lost 3 bases, J lost 0 bases, and 9 bases lay in between. Per germline, CDR1 LGHDT and CDR2 YNNKEL (reference sequence).

V usage is TRBV18 and J usage is TRBJ2-7; no reliable D call. CDR1 and CDR2 (germline): KGHSH, LQKENI. V was clipped by 1 base and J by 6 bases, with 13 bases between them. The CDR3 has 14 residues. The DNA for the CDR3 is TGTGCCAGCTCACCACGGCTGGAAGCAGGCGAGCAGTACTTC. Its translation: CASSPRLEAGEQYF.

The V call is TRBV9, the J call TRBJ2-7; D not certain. The CDR3 has 15 residues. V dropped 0 bases and J dropped 0 bases, with 10 bases sitting between them. Per the germline V gene, CDR1 is SGDLS and CDR2 is YYNGEE. CDR3 amino acids: CASSVDVASSYEQYF. DNA of the CDR3: TGTGCCAGCAGCGTAGACGTCGCCAGCTCCTACGAGCAGTACTTC.

This clone was observed once. This rearrangement joins TRBV24-1 to TRBJ2-1; maybe TRBD1 (6 bases). Germline V CDR1 and CDR2: KGHDR, SFDVKD. Trimming removed 5 bases at V and 7 bases at J, with 23 bases between. The CDR3 is 17 residues long. CDR3 in amino acids: CATSAQPGTREGNEQFF. In DNA, the CDR3 is TGTGCCACCAGTGCCCAACCAGGGACAAGGGAAGGGAATGAGCAGTTCTTC.

V gene TRBV5-3 combines with J gene TRBJ2-7; tentatively, D is TRBD2 (6 bases). TRBV5-3 is an ORF; its function is uncertain. Trimming cost V 0 bases and J 12 bases, with 22 bases left between them. The CDR3 covers 15 residues. The CDR3 DNA sequence: TGTGCCAGAAGCTTGGGCGGCGGGGTCATAAGAACCGGGTACTTC. Translated, it gives CARSLGGGVIRTGYF.

This rearrangement joins TRBV12-3 or TRBV12-4 to TRBJ1-2; D unclear. There are 13 residues in the CDR3. The ends were cut back, 3 bases at V and 7 bases at J, with 12 bases in the middle. CDR3 coding DNA: TGTGCCAGCAGTTTCGGTTATGGTCTTGGCTACACCTTC. Its protein product is CASSFGYGLGYTF.

This sequence joins TRBV5-1 and TRBJ1-1; D might be TRBD1 (5 bases). Germline assignment: CDR1 SGHRS and CDR2 YFSETQ. V lost 0 bases, J lost 11 bases, and 11 bases lay in between. The CDR3 consists of 12 residues. The CDR3 spells CASSLDGAGAFF. In DNA, the CDR3 is TGCGCCAGCAGCTTGGACGGGGCGGGGGCTTTCTTT.

The chain carries TRBV18 and TRBJ1-3, with D hard to call. Germline V gene sequence: CDR1 KGHSH, CDR2 LQKENI. The V end lost 5 bases, the J end lost 0 bases, and 14 bases lay between the germline ends. The CDR3 length is 16 residues. The CDR3 DNA reads as TGTGCCAGCTCAACAAGTCAGGCACCCTCTGGAAACACCATATATTTT. This codes for CASSTSQAPSGNTIYF.

The chain is built from TRBV4-1 and TRBJ2-2; possible D gene TRBD1, 6 bases. This CDR3 region has 18 residues. V was pared by 1 base and J by 7 bases, with 22 bases between. Germline CDR1 is MGHRA and CDR2 is YSYEKL. CDR3 nucleotide sequence: TGCGCCAGCAGCCAAGGGGCACTGAGGCAGGGGTATGACGGGGAGCTGTTTTTT. It translates to CASSQGALRQGYDGELFF.

The rearrangement links TRBV2 to TRBJ1-5, with 9 positions matching TRBD1. The CDR3 covers 14 residues. The germline V gene encodes CDR1 SNHLY and CDR2 FYNNEI. V trimming: 3 bases; J trimming: 6 bases; junction bases outside the gene matches: 3. The CDR3 reads CASSEDRGGQPQHF. The CDR3 coding sequence is TGTGCCAGCAGTGAGGACAGGGGTGGTCAGCCCCAGCATTTT.

The genes are TRBV7-2 and TRBJ1-6; 7 bases agree with TRBD1. The J segment lost 6 bases and the V segment lost 6 bases, leaving 11 bases of the junction unmatched. Per germline, CDR1 SGHTA and CDR2 FQGNSA. The CDR3 spans 16 residues. The CDR3 reads CASSFAPGQSNSPLHF. CDR3 nucleotide sequence: TGTGCCAGCAGTTTCGCGCCGGGACAGAGTAATTCACCCCTCCACTTT.

V and J are TRBV12-3 or TRBV12-4 and TRBJ1-1; D unclear. The V end was cut by 4 bases, the J end by 14 bases, with 11 bases between. CDR3 length equals 10 residues. DNA of the CDR3: TGTGCCAGCAGTTCCCTCGCGATCTTCTTT. It encodes CASSSLAIFF.